This T cell receptor (beta chain) appears in the sequencing data of a study of shared clonotypes between healthy human individuals. Across the whole study: CD4 naive cells filled three plates per donor, CD4 memory three, CD8 naive two and CD8 memory one.

Germline CDR1 MNHNS, CDR2 SASEGT. The CDR3 consists of 15 residues. The V and J ends lost 6 bases and 5 bases, in that order; junction bases with no gene match: 11. Naive-designated CD8 cells lacked CD45RO, were positively enriched for CCR7, and omitted terminally differentiated effector memory CD45RA+ cells. DNA at 150 to 200 ng, some 31,000 T cell genomes, went into sorted-subset replicate PCRs. Here immunoSEQ multiplex PCR was the method, and the copy in TCRdb shows in-frame clones only, minus some. The sample includes around 560,000 clones, 90% to 95% of them seen just once. This TCR was recovered from a woman aged 25 to 45 in good health. The V call is TRBV6-1, the J call TRBJ2-7, with 9 nucleotides matching TRBD2. The material sequenced was naive CD8+ T cells sorted from blood. The CDR3 is CASRAWWLAGNEQYF. As DNA, the CDR3 is TGTGCCAGCAGAGCTTGGTGGCTAGCGGGGAACGAGCAGTACTTC.